This T cell receptor (beta chain) was captured in a study of glioma-infiltrating T cells. Trimming shortened V by 3 bases and J by 5 bases, and 11 bases separated the two germline ends. Germline loops: CDR1 SGHNT, CDR2 YENEEA. This CDR3 contains 14 residues. Amplification of TCR alpha and beta CDR3 regions from RNA used iRepertoire nested multiplex PCR. TCRdb independently ran MiXCR on the multiplex PCR reads; one entry per CDR3 protein. The table has 150,000 to 200,000 distinct CDR3 sequences, more than 25% seen once. This clonotype was detected only a few times. The J gene is TRBJ2-1, the V gene TRBV11-3; the D gene is possibly TRBD2 (6 bases). The TCR sequence derives from a human donor with low-grade glioma or glioblastoma, undergoing nonglioma brain surgery, or in good health (not recorded which). Sequencing was done on a sample of glioma tissue, nonneoplastic brain tissue, or PBMCs (not recorded which). This CDR3 is CASSFRSGDNEQFF. The DNA of the CDR3 is TGTGCCAGCAGCTTTCGATCGGGAGACAATGAGCAGTTCTTC.